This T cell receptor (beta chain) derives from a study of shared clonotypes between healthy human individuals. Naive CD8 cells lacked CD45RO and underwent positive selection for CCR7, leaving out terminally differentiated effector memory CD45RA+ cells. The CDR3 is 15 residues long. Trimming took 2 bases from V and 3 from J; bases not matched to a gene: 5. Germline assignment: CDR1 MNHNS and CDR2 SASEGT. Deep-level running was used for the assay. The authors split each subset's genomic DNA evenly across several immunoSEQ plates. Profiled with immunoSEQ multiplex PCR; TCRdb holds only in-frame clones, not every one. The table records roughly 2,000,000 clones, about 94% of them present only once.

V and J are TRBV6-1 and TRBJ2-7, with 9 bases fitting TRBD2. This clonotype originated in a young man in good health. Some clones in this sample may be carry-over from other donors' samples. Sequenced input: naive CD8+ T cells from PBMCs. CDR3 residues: CASSESPSGDYEQYF. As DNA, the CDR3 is TGTGCCAGCAGTGAATCGCCTAGCGGGGACTACGAGCAGTACTTC.